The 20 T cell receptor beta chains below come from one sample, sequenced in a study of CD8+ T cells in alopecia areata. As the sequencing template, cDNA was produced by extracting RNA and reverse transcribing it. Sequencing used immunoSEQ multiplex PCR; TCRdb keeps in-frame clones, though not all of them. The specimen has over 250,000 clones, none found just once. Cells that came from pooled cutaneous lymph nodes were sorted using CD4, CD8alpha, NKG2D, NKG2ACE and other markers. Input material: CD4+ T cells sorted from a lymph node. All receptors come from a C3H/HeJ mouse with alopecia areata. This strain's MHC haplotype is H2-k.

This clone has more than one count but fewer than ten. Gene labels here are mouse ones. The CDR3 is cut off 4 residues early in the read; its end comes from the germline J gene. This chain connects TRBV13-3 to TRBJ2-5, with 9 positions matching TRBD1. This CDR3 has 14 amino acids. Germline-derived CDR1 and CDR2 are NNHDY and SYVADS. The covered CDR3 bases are TGTGCCAGCAGTGCCGGGACAGGGACTGAC. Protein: CASSAGTGTD. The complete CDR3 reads CASSAGTGTDTQYF.

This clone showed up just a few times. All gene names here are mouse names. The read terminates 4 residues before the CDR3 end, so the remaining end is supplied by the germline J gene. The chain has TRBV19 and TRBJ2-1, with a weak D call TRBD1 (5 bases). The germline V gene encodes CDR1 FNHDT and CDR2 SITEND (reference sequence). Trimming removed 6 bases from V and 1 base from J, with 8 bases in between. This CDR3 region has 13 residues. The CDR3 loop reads CASTRQNYAEQFF. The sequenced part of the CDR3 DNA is TGTGCCAGCACAAGACAGAACTATGCT.

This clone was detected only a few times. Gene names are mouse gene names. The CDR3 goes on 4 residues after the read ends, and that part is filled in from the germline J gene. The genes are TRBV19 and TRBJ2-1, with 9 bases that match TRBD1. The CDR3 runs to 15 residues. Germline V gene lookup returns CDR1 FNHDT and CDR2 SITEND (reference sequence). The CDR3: CASSHPGTGRAEQFF. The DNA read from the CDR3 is TGTGCCAGCAGTCACCCCGGGACAGGGAGGGCT.

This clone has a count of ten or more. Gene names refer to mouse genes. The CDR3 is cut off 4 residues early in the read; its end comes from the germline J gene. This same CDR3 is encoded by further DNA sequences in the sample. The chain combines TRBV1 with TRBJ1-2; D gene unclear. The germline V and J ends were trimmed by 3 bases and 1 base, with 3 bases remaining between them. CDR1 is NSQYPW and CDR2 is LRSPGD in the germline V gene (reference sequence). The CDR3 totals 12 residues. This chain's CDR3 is CTCSAQNSDYTF. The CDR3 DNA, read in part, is TGCACCTGCAGTGCGCAAAACTCC.

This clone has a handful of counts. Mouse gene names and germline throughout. The CDR3 loop is CASSIQGQNSDYTF. CDR3 DNA, as far as it was read: TGTGCCAGCAGTATACAGGGACAAAACTCC. The chain couples TRBV19 to TRBJ1-2, with D possibly TRBD1 on 6 matching bases. The read gets to within 4 residues of the CDR3 end, and the germline J gene fills in the rest. Germline V gene lookup returns CDR1 FNHDT and CDR2 SITEND (reference sequence). The CDR3 totals 14 residues. The V and J ends lost 1 base and 1 base respectively, with 8 bases between them.

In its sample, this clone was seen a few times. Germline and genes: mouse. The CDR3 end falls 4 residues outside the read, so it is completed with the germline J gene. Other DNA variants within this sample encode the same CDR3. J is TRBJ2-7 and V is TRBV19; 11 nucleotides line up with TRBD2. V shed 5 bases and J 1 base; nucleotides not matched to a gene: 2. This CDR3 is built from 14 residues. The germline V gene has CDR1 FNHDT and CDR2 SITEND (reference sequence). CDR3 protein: CASRRTGGSYEQYF. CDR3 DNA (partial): TGTGCCAGCAGAAGGACTGGGGGGTCCTAT.

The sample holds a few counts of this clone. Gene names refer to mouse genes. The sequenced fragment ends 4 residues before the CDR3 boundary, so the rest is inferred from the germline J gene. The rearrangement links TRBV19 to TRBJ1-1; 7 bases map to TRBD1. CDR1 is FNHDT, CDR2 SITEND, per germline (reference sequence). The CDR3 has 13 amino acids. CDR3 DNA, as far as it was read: TGTGCCAGCAGTCAGACAGGGAGGACA. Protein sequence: CASSQTGRT. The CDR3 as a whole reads CASSQTGRTEVFF.

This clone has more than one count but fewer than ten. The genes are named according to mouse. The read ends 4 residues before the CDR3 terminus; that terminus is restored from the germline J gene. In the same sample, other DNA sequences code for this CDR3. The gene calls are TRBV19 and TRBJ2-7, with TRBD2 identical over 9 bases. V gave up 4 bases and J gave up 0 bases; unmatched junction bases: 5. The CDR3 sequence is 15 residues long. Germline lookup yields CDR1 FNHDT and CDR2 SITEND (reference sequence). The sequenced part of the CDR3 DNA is TGTGCCAGCAGTCGACTGGGGGCGAGCTCCTAT. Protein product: CASSRLGASSY. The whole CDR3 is CASSRLGASSYEQYF.

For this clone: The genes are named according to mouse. The DNA read from the CDR3 is TGTGCCAGCGGTTCGGGACTGGGTCTCTATGCT. The encoded protein is CASGSGLGLYA. The CDR3 in its entirety is CASGSGLGLYAEQFF. The chain couples TRBV13-2 to TRBJ2-1; 9 bases map to TRBD2. Read coverage stops 4 residues before the CDR3 terminus; the germline J gene supplies the remainder. From germline, CDR1 is NNHNN and CDR2 SYGAGS (reference sequence). This CDR3 region has 15 residues. V lost 4 bases, J lost 3 bases, and 5 bases stayed unmatched.

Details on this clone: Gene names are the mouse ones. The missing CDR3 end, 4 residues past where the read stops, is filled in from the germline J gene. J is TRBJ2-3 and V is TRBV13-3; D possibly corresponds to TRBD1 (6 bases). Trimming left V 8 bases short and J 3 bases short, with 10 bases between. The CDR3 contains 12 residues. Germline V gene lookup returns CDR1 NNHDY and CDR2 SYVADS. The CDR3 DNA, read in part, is TGTGCCAGTCGGAGGGGGGCAGAA. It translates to CASRRGAE. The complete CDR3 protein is CASRRGAETLYF.

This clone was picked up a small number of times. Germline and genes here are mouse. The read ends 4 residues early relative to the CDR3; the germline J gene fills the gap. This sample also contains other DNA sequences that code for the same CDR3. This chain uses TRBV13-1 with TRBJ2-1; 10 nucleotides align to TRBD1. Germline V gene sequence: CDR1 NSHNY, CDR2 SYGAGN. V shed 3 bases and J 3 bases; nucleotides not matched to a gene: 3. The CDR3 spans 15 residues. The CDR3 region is CASSGGQGSYAEQFF. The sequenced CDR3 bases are TGTGCCAGCAGTGGGGGACAGGGGAGCTATGCT.

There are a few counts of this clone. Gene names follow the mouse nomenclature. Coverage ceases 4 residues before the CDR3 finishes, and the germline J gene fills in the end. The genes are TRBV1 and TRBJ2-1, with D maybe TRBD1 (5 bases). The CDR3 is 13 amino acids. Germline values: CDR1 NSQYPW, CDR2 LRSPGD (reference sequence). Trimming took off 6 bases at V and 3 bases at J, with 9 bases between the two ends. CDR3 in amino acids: CTCRQDTYAEQFF. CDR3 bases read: TGCACCTGCAGGCAGGACACCTATGCT.

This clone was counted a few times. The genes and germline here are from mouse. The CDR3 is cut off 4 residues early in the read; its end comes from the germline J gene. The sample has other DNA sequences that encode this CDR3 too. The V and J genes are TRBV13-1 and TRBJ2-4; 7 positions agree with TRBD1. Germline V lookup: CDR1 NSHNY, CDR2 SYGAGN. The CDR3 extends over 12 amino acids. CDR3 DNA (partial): TGTGCCAGCAGTGGACAGGGAAAC. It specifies CASSGQGN. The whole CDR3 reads CASSGQGNTLYF.

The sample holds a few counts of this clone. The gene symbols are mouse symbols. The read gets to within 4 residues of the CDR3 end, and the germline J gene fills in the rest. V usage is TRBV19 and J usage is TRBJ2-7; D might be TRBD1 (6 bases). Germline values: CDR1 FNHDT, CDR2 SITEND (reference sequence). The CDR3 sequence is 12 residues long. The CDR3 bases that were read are TGTGCCAGCAGGTACAGGGCAGAT. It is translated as CASRYRAD. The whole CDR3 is CASRYRADEQYF.

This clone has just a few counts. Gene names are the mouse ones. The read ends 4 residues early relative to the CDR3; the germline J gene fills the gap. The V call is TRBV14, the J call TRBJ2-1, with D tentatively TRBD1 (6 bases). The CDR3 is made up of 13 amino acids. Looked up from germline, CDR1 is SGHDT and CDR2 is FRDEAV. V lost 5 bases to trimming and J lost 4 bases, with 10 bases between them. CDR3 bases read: TGTGCCAGCAGGTCACAGGGTTATGCT. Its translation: CASRSQGYA. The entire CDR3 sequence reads CASRSQGYAEQFF.

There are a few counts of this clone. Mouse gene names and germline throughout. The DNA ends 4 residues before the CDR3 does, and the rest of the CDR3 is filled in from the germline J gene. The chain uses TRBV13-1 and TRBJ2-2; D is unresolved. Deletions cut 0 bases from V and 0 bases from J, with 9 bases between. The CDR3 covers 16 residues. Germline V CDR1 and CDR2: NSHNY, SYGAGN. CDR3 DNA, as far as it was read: TGTGCCAGCAGTGATGGGAGCACTGCAAACACCGGG. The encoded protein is CASSDGSTANTG. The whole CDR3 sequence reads CASSDGSTANTGQLYF.

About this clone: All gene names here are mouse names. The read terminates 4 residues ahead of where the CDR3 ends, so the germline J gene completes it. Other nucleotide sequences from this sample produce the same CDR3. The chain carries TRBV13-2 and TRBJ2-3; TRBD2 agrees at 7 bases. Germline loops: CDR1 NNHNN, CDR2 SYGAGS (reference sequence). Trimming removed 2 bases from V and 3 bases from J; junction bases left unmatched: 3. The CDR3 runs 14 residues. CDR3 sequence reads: CASGDWGRAETLYF. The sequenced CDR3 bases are TGTGCCAGCGGTGACTGGGGGAGGGCAGAA.

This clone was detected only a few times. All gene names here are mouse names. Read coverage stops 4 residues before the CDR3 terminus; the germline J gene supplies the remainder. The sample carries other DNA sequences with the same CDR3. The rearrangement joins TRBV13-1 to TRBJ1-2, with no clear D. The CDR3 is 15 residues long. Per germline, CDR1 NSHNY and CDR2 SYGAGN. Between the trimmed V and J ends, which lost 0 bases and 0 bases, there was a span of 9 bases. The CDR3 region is CASSDAPRTNSDYTF. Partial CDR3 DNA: TGTGCCAGCAGTGATGCACCCAGAACAAACTCC.

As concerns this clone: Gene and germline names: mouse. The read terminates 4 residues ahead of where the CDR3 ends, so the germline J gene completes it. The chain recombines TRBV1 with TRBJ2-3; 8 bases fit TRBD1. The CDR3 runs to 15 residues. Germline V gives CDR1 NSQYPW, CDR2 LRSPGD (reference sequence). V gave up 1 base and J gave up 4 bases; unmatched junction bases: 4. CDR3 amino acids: CTCSAGQGTPETLYF. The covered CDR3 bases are TGCACCTGCAGTGCAGGACAGGGGACCCCAGAA.

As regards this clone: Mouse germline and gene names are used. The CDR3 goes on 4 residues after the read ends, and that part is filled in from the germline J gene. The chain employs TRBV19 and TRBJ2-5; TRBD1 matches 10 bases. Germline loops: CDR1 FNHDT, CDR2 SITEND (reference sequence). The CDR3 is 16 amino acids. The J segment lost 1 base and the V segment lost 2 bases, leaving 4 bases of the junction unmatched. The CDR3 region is CASSIRGTGDQDTQYF. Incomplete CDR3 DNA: TGTGCCAGCAGTATCCGCGGGACAGGGGACCAAGAC. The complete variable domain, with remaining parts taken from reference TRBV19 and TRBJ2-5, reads GGIITQTPKFLIGQEGQKLTLKCQQNFNHDTMYWYRQDSGKGLRLIYYSITENDLQKGDLSEGYDASREKKSSFSLTVTSAQKNEMAVFLCASSIRGTGDQDTQYFGPGTRLLVL.